A single sample gave rise to the 2 T cell receptor beta chains below, sequenced in a study of blood T cell repertoires in COVID-19. Assay: immunoSEQ multiplex PCR; the TCRdb copy retains only in-frame clones and omits some. The table shows 100,000 to 120,000 clones, with about 85% occurring only once. The sample was peripheral blood. All receptors derive from a human donor in a cohort sampled during active COVID-19.

In its sample, this clone was seen a few times. The J gene is TRBJ1-3, the V gene TRBV7-2; the D is unclear. Trimming left V 6 bases short and J 2 bases short, with 8 bases between. The CDR3 contains 13 residues. Germline V gene sequence: CDR1 SGHTA, CDR2 FQGNSA. The CDR3 coding sequence is TGTGCCAGCAGGAAGGAGACTGGAAACACCATATATTTT. Translation gives CASRKETGNTIYF.

This clone has a handful of counts. The chain employs TRBV4-3 and TRBJ1-5, with 7 bases that match TRBD1. The CDR3 length is 14 residues. The germline CDR1 and CDR2 sequences are LGHNA and YSLEER. V gave up 1 base and J gave up 5 bases; unmatched junction bases: 2. This CDR3 is CASSQGTGDQPQHF. The CDR3 DNA is TGCGCCAGCAGCCAAGGGACAGGTGATCAGCCCCAGCATTTT.